This T cell receptor (beta chain) was recovered during a study of early T cells in non-severe SARS-CoV-2 infection. Via MiXCR, TCRdb re-called the 5' RACE reads, giving one row per CDR3 protein. The table lists around 57,000 distinct CDR3 sequences, roughly 8% of them singletons, with roughly 8.8% in the top ten. This clonotype showed up many times. Trimming at V came to 5 bases and at J to 4 bases, leaving 11 bases not matched to a gene. Germline V CDR1 and CDR2: SGHAT, FQNNGV. The CDR3 is 15 amino acids. This TCR was recovered from an adult who was a healthcare worker with PCR-confirmed SARS-CoV-2 infection or an uninfected control (not recorded which). This rearrangement joins TRBV11-2 to TRBJ2-7; 7 bases align to TRBD2. The sequenced sample consisted of whole blood. The CDR3 region is CASSPLRESLYEQYF. As DNA, the CDR3 is TGTGCCAGCAGCCCGCTGCGGGAGTCGCTGTACGAGCAGTACTTC.